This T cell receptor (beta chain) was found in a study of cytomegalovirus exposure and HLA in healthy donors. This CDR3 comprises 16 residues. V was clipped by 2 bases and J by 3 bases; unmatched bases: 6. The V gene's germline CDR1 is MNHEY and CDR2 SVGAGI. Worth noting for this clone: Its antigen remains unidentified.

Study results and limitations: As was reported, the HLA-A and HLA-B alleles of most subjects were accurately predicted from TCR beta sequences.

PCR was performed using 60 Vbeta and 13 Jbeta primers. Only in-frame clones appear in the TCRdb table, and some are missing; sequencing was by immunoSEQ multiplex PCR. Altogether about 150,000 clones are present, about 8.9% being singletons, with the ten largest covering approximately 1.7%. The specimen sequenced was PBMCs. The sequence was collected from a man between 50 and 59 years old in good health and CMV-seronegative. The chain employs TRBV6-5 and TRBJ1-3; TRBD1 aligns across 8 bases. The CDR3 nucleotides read TGTGCCAGCAGTTACGGTGGACAGGGTCATGGAAACACCATATATTTT. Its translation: CASSYGGQGHGNTIYF.